This T cell receptor beta chain derives from a study of T cell changes during pregnancy in multiple sclerosis. Clones were read by immunoSEQ multiplex PCR, and TCRdb kept only the in-frame ones, dropping some. The sample has tens of thousands of clones; around 93% are singletons. The sample holds a few counts of this clone. In germline, CDR1 is SGHRS, CDR2 YFSETQ. V was clipped by 3 bases and J by 4 bases, with 7 bases between them. The CDR3 covers 13 residues. The starting material was peripheral blood, obtained in the second trimester of pregnancy. The genes are TRBV5-1 and TRBJ2-2; D uncertain. This TCR derives from a female donor with multiple sclerosis, enrolled in a pregnancy study. The DNA for the CDR3 is TGCGCCAGCAGCTGGTCGGGCACCGGGGAGCTGTTTTTT. Amino acids: CASSWSGTGELFF.